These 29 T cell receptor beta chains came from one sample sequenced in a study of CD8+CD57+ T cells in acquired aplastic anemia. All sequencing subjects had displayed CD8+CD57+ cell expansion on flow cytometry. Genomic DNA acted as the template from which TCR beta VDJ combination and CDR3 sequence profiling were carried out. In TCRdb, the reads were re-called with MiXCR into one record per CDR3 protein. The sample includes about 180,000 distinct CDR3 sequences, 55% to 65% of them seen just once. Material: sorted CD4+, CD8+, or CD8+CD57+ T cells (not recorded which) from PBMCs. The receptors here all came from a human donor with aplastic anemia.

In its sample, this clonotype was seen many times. CDR3 protein: CASSQDLDTIYF. CDR3 nucleotides: TGCGCCAGCAGCCAAGATTTAGACACCATATATTTT. V gene TRBV4-1 combines with J gene TRBJ1-3; no reliable D call. The germline V gene encodes CDR1 MGHRA and CDR2 YSYEKL. V lost 0 bases and J lost 8, with 5 bases in between. CDR3 length: 12 residues.

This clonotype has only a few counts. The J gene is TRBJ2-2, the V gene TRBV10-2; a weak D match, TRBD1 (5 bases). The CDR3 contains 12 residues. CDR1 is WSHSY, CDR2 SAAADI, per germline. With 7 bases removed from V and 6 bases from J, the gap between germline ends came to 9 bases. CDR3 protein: CASTTGPGELFF. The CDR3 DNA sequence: TGCGCCAGCACAACAGGTCCCGGGGAGCTGTTTTTT.

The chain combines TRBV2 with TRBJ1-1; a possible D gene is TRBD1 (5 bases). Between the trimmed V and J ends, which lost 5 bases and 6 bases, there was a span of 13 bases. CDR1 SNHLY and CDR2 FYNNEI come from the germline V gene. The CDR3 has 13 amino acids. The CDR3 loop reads CASSWVGGSEAFF. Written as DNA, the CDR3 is TGTGCCAGCAGTTGGGTCGGGGGATCTGAAGCTTTCTTT.

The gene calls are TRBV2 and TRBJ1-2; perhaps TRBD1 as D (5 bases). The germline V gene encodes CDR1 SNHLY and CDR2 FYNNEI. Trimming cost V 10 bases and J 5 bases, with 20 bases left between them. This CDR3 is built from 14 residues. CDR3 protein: CAIQGYGVDYGYTF. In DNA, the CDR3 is TGTGCCATTCAGGGATATGGGGTTGATTATGGCTACACCTTC.

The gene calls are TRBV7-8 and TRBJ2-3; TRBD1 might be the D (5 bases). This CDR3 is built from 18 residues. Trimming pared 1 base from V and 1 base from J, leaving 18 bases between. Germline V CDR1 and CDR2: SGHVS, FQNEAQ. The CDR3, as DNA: TGTGCCAGCAGCTTAGAGGGTAGTTGGGGCGTGGGCACAGATACGCAGTATTTT. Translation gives CASSLEGSWGVGTDTQYF.

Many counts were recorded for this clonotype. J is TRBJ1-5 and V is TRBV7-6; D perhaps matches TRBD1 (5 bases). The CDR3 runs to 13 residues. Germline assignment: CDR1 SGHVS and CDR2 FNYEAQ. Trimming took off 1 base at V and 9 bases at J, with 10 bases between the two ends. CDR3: CASSLDRTRPQHF. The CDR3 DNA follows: TGTGCCAGCAGCTTAGACAGGACTCGGCCCCAGCATTTT.

Here the CDR3 reads CASSQDRGLQPQHF. The CDR3 region has the DNA TGTGCCAGCAGCCAGGACAGGGGCCTTCAGCCCCAGCATTTT. The chain is built from TRBV7-8 and TRBJ1-5; 9 positions agree with TRBD1. J lost 6 bases, V lost 5 bases, and 5 bases had no gene match. The CDR3 consists of 14 residues. Germline V lookup: CDR1 SGHVS, CDR2 FQNEAQ.

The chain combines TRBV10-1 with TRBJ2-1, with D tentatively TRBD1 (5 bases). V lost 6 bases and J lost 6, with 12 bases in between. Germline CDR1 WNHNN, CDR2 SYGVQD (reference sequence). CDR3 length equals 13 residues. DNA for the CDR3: TGCGCCAGCAGAGGGGCTAGTCCCAATGAGCAGTTCTTC. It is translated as CASRGASPNEQFF.

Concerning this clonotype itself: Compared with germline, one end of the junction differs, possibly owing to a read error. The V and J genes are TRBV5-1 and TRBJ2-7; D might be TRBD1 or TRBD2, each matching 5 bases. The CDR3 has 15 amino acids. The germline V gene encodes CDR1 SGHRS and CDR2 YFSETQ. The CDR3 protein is CASSLAGRDHYEQYF. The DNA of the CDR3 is TGTGCCAGCAGCTTGGCGGGTAGGGACCACTACGAGCAGTACTTC.

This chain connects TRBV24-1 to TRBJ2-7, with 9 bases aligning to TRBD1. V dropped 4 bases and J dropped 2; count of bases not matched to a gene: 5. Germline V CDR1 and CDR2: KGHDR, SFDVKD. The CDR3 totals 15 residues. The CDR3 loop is CATSDRDRVPYEQYF. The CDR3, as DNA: TGTGCCACCAGTGACCGGGACAGGGTTCCCTACGAGCAGTACTTC.

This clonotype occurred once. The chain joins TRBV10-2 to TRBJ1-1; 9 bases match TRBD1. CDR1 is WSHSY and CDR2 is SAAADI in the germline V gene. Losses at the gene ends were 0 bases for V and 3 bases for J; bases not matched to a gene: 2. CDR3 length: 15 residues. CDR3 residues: CASSESRDRDTEAFF. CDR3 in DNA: TGCGCCAGCAGTGAGTCGAGGGACAGGGACACTGAAGCTTTCTTT.

The CDR3: CASNYAYQETQYF. As DNA, the CDR3 is TGTGCCAGCAATTATGCGTACCAAGAGACCCAGTACTTC. The rearrangement uses TRBV7-2 and TRBJ2-5; unclear D gene. Germline V gives CDR1 SGHTA, CDR2 FQGNSA. Trimming pared 7 bases from V and 0 bases from J, leaving 9 bases between. The CDR3 totals 13 residues.

The DNA for the CDR3 is TGTGCCAGCAGCAAGGCGGGGGGGCTCGAGCAGTACTTC. This translates into CASSKAGGLEQYF. This sequence joins TRBV9 and TRBJ2-7; 9 bases align to TRBD2. The V and J ends lost 4 bases and 6 bases, in that order; junction bases with no gene match: 5. The germline V gene has CDR1 SGDLS and CDR2 YYNGEE. The CDR3 consists of 13 residues.

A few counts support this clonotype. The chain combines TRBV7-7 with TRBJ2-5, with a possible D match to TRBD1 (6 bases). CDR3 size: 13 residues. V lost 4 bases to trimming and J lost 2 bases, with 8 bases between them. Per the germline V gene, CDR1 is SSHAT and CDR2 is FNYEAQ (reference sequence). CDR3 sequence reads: CASSSGQQETQYF. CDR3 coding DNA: TGTGCCAGCAGCTCCGGACAGCAAGAGACCCAGTACTTC.

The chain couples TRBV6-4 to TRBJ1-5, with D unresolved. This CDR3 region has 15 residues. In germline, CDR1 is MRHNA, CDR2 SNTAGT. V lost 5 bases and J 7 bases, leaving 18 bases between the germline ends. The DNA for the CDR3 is TGTGCCAGCAGTACCTCTGGGCCAAATATGCAGCCCCAGCATTTT. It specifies CASSTSGPNMQPQHF.

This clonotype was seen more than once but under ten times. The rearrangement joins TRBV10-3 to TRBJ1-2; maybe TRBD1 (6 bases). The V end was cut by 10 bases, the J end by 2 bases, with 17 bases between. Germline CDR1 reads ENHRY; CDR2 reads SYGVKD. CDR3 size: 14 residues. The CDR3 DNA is TGTGCCACCCGGGGCAGGGGAAAGAACTATGGCTACACCTTC. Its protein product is CATRGRGKNYGYTF.

The CDR3 DNA reads as TGTGCCACCAGTGATTTGGGGGTGACGCAGTATTTT. Translated: CATSDLGVTQYF. The J gene is TRBJ2-3, the V gene TRBV24-1; no clear D gene. Germline V gene sequence: CDR1 KGHDR, CDR2 SFDVKD. This CDR3 is 12 amino acids long. Trimming pared 0 bases from V and 9 bases from J, leaving 6 bases between.

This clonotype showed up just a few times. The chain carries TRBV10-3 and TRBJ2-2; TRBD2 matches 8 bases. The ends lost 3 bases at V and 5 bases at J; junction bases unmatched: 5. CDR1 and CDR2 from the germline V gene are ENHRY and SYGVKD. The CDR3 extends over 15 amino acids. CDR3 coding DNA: TGTGCCATCAGTGATACCGGGAGGGGGACCGGGGAGCTGTTTTTT. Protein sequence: CAISDTGRGTGELFF.

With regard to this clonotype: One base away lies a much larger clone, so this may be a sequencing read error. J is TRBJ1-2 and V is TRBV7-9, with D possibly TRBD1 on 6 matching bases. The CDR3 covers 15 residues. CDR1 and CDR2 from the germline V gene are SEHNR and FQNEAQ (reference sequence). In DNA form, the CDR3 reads TGTGCCAGCAGCTGGGCTGGGGACACAGGCTATGGCTACGCCTTC. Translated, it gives CASSWAGDTGYGYAF.

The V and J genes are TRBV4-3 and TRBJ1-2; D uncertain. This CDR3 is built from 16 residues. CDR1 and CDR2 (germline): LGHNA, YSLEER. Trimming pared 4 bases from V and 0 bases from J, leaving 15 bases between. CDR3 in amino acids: CASSRDITTANYGYTF. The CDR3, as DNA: TGCGCCAGCAGCCGAGATATAACCACCGCTAACTATGGCTACACCTTC.

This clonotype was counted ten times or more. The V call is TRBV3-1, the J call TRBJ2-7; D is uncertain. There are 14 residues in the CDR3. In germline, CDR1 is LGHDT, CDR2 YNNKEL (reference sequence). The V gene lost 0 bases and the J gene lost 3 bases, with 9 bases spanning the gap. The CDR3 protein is CASSQDTTYYEQYF. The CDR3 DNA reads TGTGCCAGCAGCCAAGATACAACATACTACGAGCAGTACTTC.

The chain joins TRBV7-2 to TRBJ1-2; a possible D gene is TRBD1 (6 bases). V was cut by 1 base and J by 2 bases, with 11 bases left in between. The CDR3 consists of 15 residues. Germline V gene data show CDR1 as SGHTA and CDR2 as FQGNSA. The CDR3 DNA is TGTGCCAGCAGCTTAGGGGGGCAGGCGAACTATGGCTACACCTTC. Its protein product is CASSLGGQANYGYTF.

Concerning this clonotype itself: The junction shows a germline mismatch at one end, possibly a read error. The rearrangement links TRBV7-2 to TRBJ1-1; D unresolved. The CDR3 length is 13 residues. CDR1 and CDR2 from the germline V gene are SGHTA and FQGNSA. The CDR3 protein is CASSPIGRVGAFF. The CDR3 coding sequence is TGCGCCAGCAGCCCAATCGGGAGGGTTGGAGCTTTCTTT.

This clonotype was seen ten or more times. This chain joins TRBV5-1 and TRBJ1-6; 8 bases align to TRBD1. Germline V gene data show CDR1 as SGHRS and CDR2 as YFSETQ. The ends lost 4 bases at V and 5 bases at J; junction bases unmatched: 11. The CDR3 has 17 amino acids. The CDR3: CASSPNRTGRNNSPLHF. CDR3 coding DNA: TGCGCCAGCAGCCCGAACCGGACAGGGCGTAATAATTCACCCCTCCACTTT.

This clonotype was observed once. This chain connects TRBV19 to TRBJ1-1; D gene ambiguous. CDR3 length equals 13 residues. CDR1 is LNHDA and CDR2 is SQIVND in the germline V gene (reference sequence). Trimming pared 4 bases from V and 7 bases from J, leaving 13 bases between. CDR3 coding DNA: TGTGCCAGTAGTACGGTCCCCCAGAGTGAAGCTTTCTTT. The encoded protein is CASSTVPQSEAFF.

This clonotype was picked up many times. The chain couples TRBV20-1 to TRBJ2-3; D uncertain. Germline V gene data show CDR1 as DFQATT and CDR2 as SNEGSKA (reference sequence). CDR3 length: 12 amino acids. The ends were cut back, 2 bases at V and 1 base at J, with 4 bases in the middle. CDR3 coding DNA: TGCAGTGCTAGATTCGGCACAGATACGCAGTATTTT. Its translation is CSARFGTDTQYF.

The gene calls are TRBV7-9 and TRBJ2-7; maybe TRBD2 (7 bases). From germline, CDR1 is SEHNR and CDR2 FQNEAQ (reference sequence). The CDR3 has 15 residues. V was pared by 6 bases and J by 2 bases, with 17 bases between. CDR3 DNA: TGTGCCAGCAGTCTTAGGGGGGAGGGAACCTACGAGCAGTACTTC. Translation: CASSLRGEGTYEQYF.

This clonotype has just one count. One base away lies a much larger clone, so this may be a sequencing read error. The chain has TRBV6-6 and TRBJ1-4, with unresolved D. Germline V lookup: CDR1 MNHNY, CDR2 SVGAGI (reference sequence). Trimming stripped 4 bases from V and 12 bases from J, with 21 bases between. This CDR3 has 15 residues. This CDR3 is CASSSYSGRKPELFF. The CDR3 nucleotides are TGTGCCAGCAGTTCCTACTCCGGACGGAAACCAGAACTGTTTTTT.

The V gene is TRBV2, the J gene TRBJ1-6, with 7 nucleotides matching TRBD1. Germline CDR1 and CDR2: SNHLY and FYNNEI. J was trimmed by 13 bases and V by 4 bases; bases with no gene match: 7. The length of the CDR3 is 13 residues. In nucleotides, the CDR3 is TGTGCCAGCAGTGCCGAGCAGGGGGATCCCCTCCACTTT. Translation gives CASSAEQGDPLHF.